A single sample is the source of the 19 T cell receptor beta chains below, sequenced in a study of T cell responses to AZD1222 COVID-19 vaccine. Profiled with immunoSEQ multiplex PCR; TCRdb holds only in-frame clones, not every one. The sample records around 130,000 clones, 90% to 95% being singletons. The sample was peripheral blood, taken 28 days after the second AZD1222 dose. These receptors originate from an adult who received the AZD1222 COVID-19 vaccine.

The chain joins TRBV5-4 to TRBJ2-6; 9 nucleotides match TRBD2. J lost 2 bases, V lost 4 bases, and 7 bases had no gene match. CDR3 length: 17 residues. CDR1 and CDR2 from the germline V gene are SGHNT and YYREEE (reference sequence). In nucleotides, the CDR3 is TGTGCCAGCAGCCCCAAGATAGCGGGAGCTGGGGCCAACGTCCTGACTTTC. This sequence encodes CASSPKIAGAGANVLTF.

The chain links TRBV24-1 to TRBJ2-7, with 10 bases that match TRBD1. This CDR3 comprises 15 residues. Trimming at V came to 3 bases and at J to 1 base, leaving 2 bases not matched to a gene. Germline CDR1 reads KGHDR; CDR2 reads SFDVKD. This CDR3 reads CATSDPGQGSYEQYF. CDR3 sequence (DNA): TGTGCCACCAGTGATCCGGGACAGGGGTCCTACGAGCAGTACTTC.

V and J are TRBV7-9 and TRBJ2-6, with 8 positions matching TRBD2. There are 16 residues in the CDR3. The germline V gene encodes CDR1 SEHNR and CDR2 FQNEAQ (reference sequence). V lost 5 bases to trimming and J lost 4 bases; unmatched junction nucleotides: 7. The CDR3 region is CASSIPGGAGANVLTF. CDR3 coding DNA: TGTGCCAGCAGCATCCCGGGGGGGGCCGGGGCCAACGTCCTGACTTTC. The whole variable domain, remainder taken from reference TRBV7-9 and TRBJ2-6, is DTGVSQNPRHKITKRGQNVTFRCDPISEHNRLYWYRQTLGQGPEFLTYFQNEAQLEKSRLLSDRFSAERPKGSFSTLEIQRTEQGDSAMYLCASSIPGGAGANVLTFGAGSRLTVL.

The rearrangement joins TRBV9 to TRBJ2-3; TRBD2 agrees at 10 bases. Per the germline V gene, CDR1 is SGDLS and CDR2 is YYNGEE. The CDR3 consists of 17 residues. The V and J ends lost 3 bases and 1 base, in that order; junction bases with no gene match: 8. Here the CDR3 reads CASSGGAGTSGTDTQYF. The CDR3 DNA sequence: TGTGCCAGCAGCGGAGGGGCCGGGACTAGCGGCACAGATACGCAGTATTTT.

The chain uses TRBV10-2 and TRBJ1-1; D not certain. The germline gives CDR1 WSHSY, CDR2 SAAADI. The CDR3 runs 12 residues. Trimming removed 1 base from V and 7 bases from J, with 7 bases in between. This chain's CDR3 is CASSEYAVEAFF. CDR3 bases: TGCGCCAGCAGTGAGTATGCCGTTGAAGCTTTCTTT.

The V call is TRBV13, the J call TRBJ2-1; the match to TRBD2 covers 12 bases. The CDR3 has 14 residues. Per the germline V gene, CDR1 is PRHDT and CDR2 is FYEKMQ (reference sequence). With V trimmed by 5 bases and J by 10 bases, 6 bases remained unmatched. The CDR3 protein is CASSRPGTSGEQFF. The CDR3 DNA is TGTGCCAGCAGCCGACCAGGGACTAGCGGGGAGCAGTTCTTC.

The rearrangement links TRBV28 to TRBJ1-2; 7 bases map to TRBD1. V lost 2 bases and J lost 8; bases outside the gene matches: 8. This CDR3 has 14 amino acids. Germline V gene lookup returns CDR1 MDHEN and CDR2 SYDVKM. The CDR3: CASSLEDRSEGYTF. CDR3 DNA: TGTGCCAGCAGTTTAGAGGACAGGAGCGAGGGCTACACCTTC.

The V and J genes are TRBV5-4 and TRBJ2-5; TRBD2 is a possible D gene (5 bases). With 7 bases removed from V and 3 bases from J, the gap between germline ends came to 13 bases. This CDR3 contains 13 residues. The V gene's germline CDR1 is SGHNT and CDR2 YYREEE (reference sequence). The CDR3 protein is CASGQGLKETQYF. Here the CDR3 DNA reads TGTGCCAGCGGCCAAGGACTTAAAGAGACCCAGTACTTC. The full variable domain, rest sourced from reference TRBV5-4 and TRBJ2-5, is ETGVTQSPTHLIKTRGQQVTLRCSSQSGHNTVSWYQQALGQGPQFIFQYYREEENGRGNFPPRFSGLQFPNYSSELNVNALELDDSALYLCASGQGLKETQYFGPGTRLLVL.

CDR3: CASSQDQPNSGNTIYF. For the CDR3, the DNA is TGCGCCAGCAGCCAAGATCAACCCAACTCTGGAAACACCATATATTTT. The rearrangement joins TRBV4-1 to TRBJ1-3, with unresolved D. This CDR3 comprises 16 residues. V shed 0 bases and J shed 0 bases, with 9 bases lying between them. CDR1 and CDR2 (germline): MGHRA, YSYEKL.

This chain uses TRBV4-1 with TRBJ2-1; 9 nucleotides match TRBD1. Germline-derived CDR1 and CDR2 are MGHRA and YSYEKL. V lost 4 bases to trimming and J lost 2 bases; unmatched junction nucleotides: 6. The CDR3 loop spans 16 amino acids. The DNA for the CDR3 is TGCGCCAGCAGCCTGCGACAGGGGGGAACCTACAATGAGCAGTTCTTC. Its protein is CASSLRQGGTYNEQFF.

This chain links TRBV5-1 with TRBJ2-7; maybe TRBD2 (5 bases). Germline CDR1 SGHRS, CDR2 YFSETQ. V lost 2 bases, J lost 6 bases, and 21 bases lay in between. This CDR3 is built from 16 residues. The CDR3 here is CASSLEGRPRPGEQYF. The CDR3 DNA reads TGCGCCAGCAGCTTAGAGGGCCGCCCTCGACCGGGCGAGCAGTACTTC.

The J gene is TRBJ1-6, the V gene TRBV27; unclear D gene. Germline CDR1 reads MNHEY; CDR2 reads SMNVEV (reference sequence). This CDR3 contains 14 residues. V shed 10 bases and J shed 0 bases, with 10 bases lying between them. The CDR3 loop is CATRGSSYNSPLHF. CDR3 DNA sequence: TGTGCCACCAGAGGGAGCTCCTATAATTCACCCCTCCACTTT.

This chain joins TRBV4-1 and TRBJ1-6, with 8 bases lining up with TRBD1. There are 16 residues in the CDR3. Looked up from germline, CDR1 is MGHRA and CDR2 is YSYEKL. V gave up 2 bases and J gave up 9 bases; unmatched junction bases: 9. The CDR3 DNA reads as TGCGCCAGCAGCCAACAAACGAACAGGGGGGCTTCACCCCTCCACTTT. Its translation is CASSQQTNRGASPLHF.

This chain joins TRBV4-3 and TRBJ1-4, with 9 bases lining up with TRBD1. The V segment lost 4 bases and the J segment 7 bases; nucleotides outside the gene matches: 4. The CDR3 covers 14 residues. Looked up from germline, CDR1 is LGHNA and CDR2 is YSLEER. The CDR3 sequence is CASSRGTGSEKLFF. The CDR3 region has the DNA TGCGCCAGCAGCCGGGGGACAGGGAGTGAAAAACTGTTTTTT.

This clone was seen once. V and J are TRBV10-3 and TRBJ1-2; D might be TRBD1 (5 bases). The germline V gene has CDR1 ENHRY and CDR2 SYGVKD. Between the trimmed V and J ends, which lost 0 bases and 7 bases, there was a span of 12 bases. The CDR3 totals 14 residues. The CDR3 DNA reads as TGTGCCATCAGTGAGTCTCCCGGGACGTTTGGCTACACCTTC. Amino acids: CAISESPGTFGYTF.

This chain uses TRBV29-1 with TRBJ1-6, with 8 bases fitting TRBD1. CDR1 and CDR2 (germline): SQVTM, ANQGSEA. The CDR3 contains 14 residues. The V and J ends lost 6 bases and 6 bases, in that order; junction bases with no gene match: 7. As DNA, the CDR3 is TGCAGCGTAAGACAGGGGCAGGGTAATTCACCCCTCCACTTT. Amino acids: CSVRQGQGNSPLHF.

The rearrangement links TRBV4-3 to TRBJ2-1; possibly TRBD2 for D (6 bases). With 4 bases removed from V and 6 bases from J, the gap between germline ends came to 19 bases. The germline CDR1 and CDR2 sequences are LGHNA and YSLEER. This CDR3 comprises 16 residues. CDR3 loop: CASSPRGTKRGNEQFF. The DNA for the CDR3 is TGCGCCAGCAGCCCACGCGGGACCAAAAGGGGCAATGAGCAGTTCTTC.

The J gene is TRBJ2-7, the V gene TRBV3-1 (or the pseudogene TRBV3-2); either TRBD1 or TRBD2 may supply D (5 bases each). The germline V gene has CDR1 LGHDT and CDR2 YNNKEL (reference sequence). The V end lost 4 bases, the J end lost 6 bases, and 13 bases lay between the germline ends. The CDR3 sequence is 13 residues long. The CDR3 region is CASSRRGTGEQYF. CDR3 coding DNA: TGTGCCAGCAGCCGTAGAGGGACCGGCGAGCAGTACTTC.

The genes are TRBV5-4 and TRBJ2-5; 7 bases align to TRBD1. The CDR3 is 14 amino acids. Trimming cost V 4 bases and J 5 bases; bases outside gene matches: 8. The V gene's germline CDR1 is SGHNT and CDR2 YYREEE (reference sequence). CDR3 bases: TGTGCCAGCAGCCCCCGACAGGGCGGGGAGACCCAGTACTTC. It is translated as CASSPRQGGETQYF.